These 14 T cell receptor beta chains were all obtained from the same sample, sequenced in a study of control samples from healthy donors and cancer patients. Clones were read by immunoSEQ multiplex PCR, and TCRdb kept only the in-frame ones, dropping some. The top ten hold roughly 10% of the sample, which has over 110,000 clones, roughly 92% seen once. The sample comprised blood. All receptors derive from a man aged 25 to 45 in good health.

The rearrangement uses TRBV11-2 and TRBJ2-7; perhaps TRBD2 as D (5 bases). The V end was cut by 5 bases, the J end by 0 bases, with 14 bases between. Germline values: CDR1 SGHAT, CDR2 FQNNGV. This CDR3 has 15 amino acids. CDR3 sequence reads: CASSPFAGPSYEQYF. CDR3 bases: TGTGCCAGCAGCCCGTTTGCGGGTCCCTCCTACGAGCAGTACTTC.

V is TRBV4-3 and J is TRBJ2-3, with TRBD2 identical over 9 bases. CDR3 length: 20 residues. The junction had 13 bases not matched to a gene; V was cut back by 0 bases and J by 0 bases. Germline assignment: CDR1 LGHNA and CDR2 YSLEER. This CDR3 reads CASSQDVSGRRAASTDTQYF. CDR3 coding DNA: TGCGCCAGCAGCCAAGATGTGAGCGGGAGGCGCGCTGCTAGCACAGATACGCAGTATTTT.

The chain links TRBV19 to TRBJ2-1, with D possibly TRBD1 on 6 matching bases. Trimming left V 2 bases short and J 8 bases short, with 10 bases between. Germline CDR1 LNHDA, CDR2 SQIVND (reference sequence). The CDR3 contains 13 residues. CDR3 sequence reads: CASSITGTYEQFF. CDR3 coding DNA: TGTGCCAGTAGTATAACCGGGACATATGAGCAGTTCTTC. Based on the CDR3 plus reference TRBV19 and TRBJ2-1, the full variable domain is DGGITQSPKYLFRKEGQNVTLSCEQNLNHDAMYWYRQDPGQGLRLIYYSQIVNDFQKGDIAEGYSVSREKKESFPLTVTSAQKNPTAFYLCASSITGTYEQFFGPGTRLTVL.

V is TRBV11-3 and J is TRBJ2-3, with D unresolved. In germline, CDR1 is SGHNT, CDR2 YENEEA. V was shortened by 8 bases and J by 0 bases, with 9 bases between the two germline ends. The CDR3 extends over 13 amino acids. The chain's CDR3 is CASRLRSTDTQYF. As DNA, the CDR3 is TGTGCCAGCCGACTTAGAAGCACAGATACGCAGTATTTT.

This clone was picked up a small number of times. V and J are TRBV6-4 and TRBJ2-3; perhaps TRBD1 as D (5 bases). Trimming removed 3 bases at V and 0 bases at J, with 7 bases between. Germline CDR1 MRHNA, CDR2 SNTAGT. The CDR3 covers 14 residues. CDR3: CASSETASTDTQYF. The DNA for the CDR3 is TGTGCCAGCAGTGAGACAGCTAGCACAGATACGCAGTATTTT.

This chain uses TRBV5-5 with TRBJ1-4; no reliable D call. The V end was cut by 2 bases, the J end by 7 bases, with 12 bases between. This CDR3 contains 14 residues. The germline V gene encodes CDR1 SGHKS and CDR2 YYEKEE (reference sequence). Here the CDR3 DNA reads TGTGCCAGCAGCTTACCAGTGTCAATTGAAAAACTGTTTTTT. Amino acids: CASSLPVSIEKLFF.

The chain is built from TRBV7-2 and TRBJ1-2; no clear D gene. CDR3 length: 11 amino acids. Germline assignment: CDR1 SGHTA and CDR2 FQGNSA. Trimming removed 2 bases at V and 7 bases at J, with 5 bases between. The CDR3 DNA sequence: TGTGCCAGCAGCTTATCGGTTGGCTACACCTTC. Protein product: CASSLSVGYTF.

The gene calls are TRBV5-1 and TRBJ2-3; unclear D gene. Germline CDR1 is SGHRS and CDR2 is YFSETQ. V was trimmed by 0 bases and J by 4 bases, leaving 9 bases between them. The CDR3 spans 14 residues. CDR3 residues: CASSLASGSDTQYF. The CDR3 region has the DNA TGCGCCAGCAGCTTGGCCTCTGGCTCAGATACGCAGTATTTT.

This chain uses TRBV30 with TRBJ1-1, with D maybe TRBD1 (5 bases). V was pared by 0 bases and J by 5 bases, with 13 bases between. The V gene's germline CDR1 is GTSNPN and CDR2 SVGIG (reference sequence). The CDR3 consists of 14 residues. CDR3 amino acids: CAWSVVQGRTEAFF. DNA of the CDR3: TGTGCCTGGAGTGTAGTCCAGGGAAGGACTGAAGCTTTCTTT.

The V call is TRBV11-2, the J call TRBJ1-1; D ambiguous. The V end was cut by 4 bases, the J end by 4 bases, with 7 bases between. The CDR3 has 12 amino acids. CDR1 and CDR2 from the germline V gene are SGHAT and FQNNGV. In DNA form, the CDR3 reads TGTGCCAGCAGCTCGGCTGGCACTGAAGCTTTCTTT. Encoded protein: CASSSAGTEAFF.

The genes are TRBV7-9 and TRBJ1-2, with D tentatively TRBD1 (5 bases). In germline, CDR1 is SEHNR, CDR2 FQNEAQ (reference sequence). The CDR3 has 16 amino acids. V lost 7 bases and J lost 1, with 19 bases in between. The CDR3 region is CASTDNGRDYNYGYTF. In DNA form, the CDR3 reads TGTGCCAGCACCGACAACGGCAGGGACTATAACTATGGCTACACCTTC. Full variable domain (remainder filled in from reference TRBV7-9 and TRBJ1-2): DTGVSQNPRHKITKRGQNVTFRCDPISEHNRLYWYRQTLGQGPEFLTYFQNEAQLEKSRLLSDRFSAERPKGSFSTLEIQRTEQGDSAMYLCASTDNGRDYNYGYTFGSGTRLTVV.

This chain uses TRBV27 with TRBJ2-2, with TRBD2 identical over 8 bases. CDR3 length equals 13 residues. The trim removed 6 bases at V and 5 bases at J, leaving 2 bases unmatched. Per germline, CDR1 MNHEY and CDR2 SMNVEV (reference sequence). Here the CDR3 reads CASSGRGTGELFF. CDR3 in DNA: TGTGCCAGCAGCGGGAGGGGTACCGGGGAGCTGTTTTTT.

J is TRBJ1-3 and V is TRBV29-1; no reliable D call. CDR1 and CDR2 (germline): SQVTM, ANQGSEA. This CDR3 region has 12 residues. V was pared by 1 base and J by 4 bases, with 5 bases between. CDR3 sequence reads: CSVEGFGNTIYF. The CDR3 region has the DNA TGCAGCGTTGAAGGGTTCGGAAACACCATATATTTT.

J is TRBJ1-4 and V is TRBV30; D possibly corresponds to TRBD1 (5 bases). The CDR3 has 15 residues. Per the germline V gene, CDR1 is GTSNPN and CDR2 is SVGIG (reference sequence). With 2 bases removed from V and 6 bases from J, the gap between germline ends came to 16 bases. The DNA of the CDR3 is TGTGCCTGGAGTTCTTTACAGGCCCTAGATGAAAAACTGTTTTTT. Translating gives CAWSSLQALDEKLFF.